This T cell receptor beta chain originates from a study of spatial heterogeneity in lung cancer. General observations from the study: Tumor mutation count correlated with how many alpha and beta TCRs expanded intratumorally.

Noted time point: sample taken at primary tumor resection. Around 70 TRACERx patients with early, untreated non-small cell lung cancer donated samples. Trimming left V 0 bases short and J 4 bases short, with 7 bases between. CDR3 length equals 13 residues. Per germline, CDR1 SGHRS and CDR2 YFSETQ. Each TCR cDNA molecule bore a unique molecular identifier. MiXCR, run by TCRdb on the 5' RACE reads, gives a single entry per CDR3 protein. The data contain about 8,800 distinct CDR3 sequences, about 4.6% of them singletons. This clonotype was observed many times. Its antigen is as yet unknown. The source of this sequence is a female donor with early-stage non-small cell lung cancer. The sequences come from lung tumor tissue, collected at surgery. This chain joins TRBV5-1 and TRBJ2-5; D remains ambiguous. DNA of the CDR3: TGCGCCAGCAGCTTGGGCAACCTAGAGACCCAGTACTTC. Its protein product is CASSLGNLETQYF.